Sequencing of this TCR beta chain was carried out in a study of neurological immune-mediated disorders. This clonotype was detected many times. Antigen unknown. The CDR3 runs to 14 residues. V was trimmed by 9 bases and J by 5 bases, leaving 18 bases between them. Germline V lookup: CDR1 SGHRS, CDR2 YFSETQ. By 5'RACE with 10-nucleotide random UMIs, the cDNA was made. Over 190 million TCR-beta sequences from 15-18 subjects came from every sequencing run. TCRdb re-called the 5' RACE reads through MiXCR, storing one row per CDR3 protein. The sample contains about 71,000 distinct CDR3 sequences, nearly 3.5% of which appear only once. Notes on the study in general: TCR clonal expansion peaked in HTLV-1-associated myelopathy patients and was lowest in multiple sclerosis patients.

This TCR came from a man aged 35 to 55 with multiple sclerosis. The sample taken for sequencing was PBMCs. The chain joins TRBV5-1 to TRBJ1-5; tentatively, D is TRBD1 (6 bases). In DNA form, the CDR3 reads TGCGCCATCGACGATACAGGGTTTGATCAGCCCCAGCATTTT. It is translated as CAIDDTGFDQPQHF.